Presented here are 11 T cell receptor beta chains from one specimen sequenced in a study of T cell responses to AZD1222 COVID-19 vaccine. Clones were sequenced by immunoSEQ multiplex PCR, and TCRdb holds only the in-frame ones, with some missing. The sample contains about 100,000 clones, around 87% of which appear only once. The sequenced sample was peripheral blood, obtained on day 0 of MenACWY control vaccination. The receptor set was obtained from an adult in good health.

This chain uses TRBV28 with TRBJ1-6, with D unresolved. This CDR3 comprises 13 residues. Trimming shortened V by 6 bases and J by 8 bases, and 11 bases separated the two germline ends. The V gene's germline CDR1 is MDHEN and CDR2 SYDVKM. CDR3 residues: CASSPPGYSPLHF. CDR3 in DNA: TGTGCCAGCAGCCCTCCAGGATATTCACCCCTCCACTTT.

This CDR3 is CAWNRAGVNTEAFF. Written as DNA, the CDR3 is TGTGCCTGGAACAGGGCGGGAGTGAACACTGAAGCTTTCTTT. The rearrangement joins TRBV30 to TRBJ1-1, with D perhaps matching TRBD1 (6 bases). Germline values: CDR1 GTSNPN, CDR2 SVGIG (reference sequence). V dropped 4 bases and J dropped 0 bases, with 12 bases sitting between them. The CDR3 runs to 14 residues.

The chain joins TRBV2 to TRBJ2-5, with TRBD1 matching 9 bases. The J segment lost 5 bases and the V segment lost 6 bases, leaving 1 base of the junction unmatched. CDR3 length: 12 amino acids. CDR1 SNHLY and CDR2 FYNNEI come from the germline V gene. CDR3 sequence reads: CASRDRGETQYF. Written as DNA, the CDR3 is TGTGCCAGCAGAGACAGGGGGGAGACCCAGTACTTC.

The rearrangement joins TRBV7-2 to TRBJ2-5; a possible D gene is TRBD1 (6 bases). The CDR3 extends over 15 amino acids. The germline V and J ends were trimmed by 1 base and 5 bases, with 14 bases remaining between them. From germline, CDR1 is SGHTA and CDR2 FQGNSA. CDR3 in DNA: TGTGCCAGCAGCTTAGGAGGGCAGGGGTTCGAGACCCAGTACTTC. Its translation is CASSLGGQGFETQYF.

V usage is TRBV10-3 and J usage is TRBJ1-5, with 8 bases that match TRBD1. V lost 6 bases to trimming and J lost 1 base; unmatched junction nucleotides: 8. CDR3 length: 16 residues. From germline, CDR1 is ENHRY and CDR2 SYGVKD. CDR3 in amino acids: CAISRGQGASNQPQHF. In DNA form, the CDR3 reads TGTGCCATCAGCCGAGGACAGGGAGCGAGCAATCAGCCCCAGCATTTT.

This clone was seen once. V gene TRBV7-2 combines with J gene TRBJ1-2, with D unresolved. The CDR3 contains 13 residues. Trimming removed 5 bases at V and 3 bases at J, with 10 bases between. Germline V gene sequence: CDR1 SGHTA, CDR2 FQGNSA. The CDR3 bases are TGTGCCAGCAGCCCGGCAGCAGACTATGGCTACACCTTC. Translating it yields CASSPAADYGYTF.

Only one count was recorded for this clone. V is TRBV4-2 and J is TRBJ1-5, with 7 bases lining up with TRBD1. This CDR3 spans 15 amino acids. Trimming at V came to 1 base and at J to 7 bases, leaving 7 bases not matched to a gene. Germline V gives CDR1 LGHNA, CDR2 YNFKEQ. CDR3 sequence (DNA): TGTGCCAGCAGCCAAGGGCAGGGGGAGGACCAGCCCCAGCATTTT. This gives the protein CASSQGQGEDQPQHF.

The V gene is TRBV5-4, the J gene TRBJ1-5, with no clear D. The CDR3 extends over 15 amino acids. The V gene's germline CDR1 is SGHNT and CDR2 YYREEE (reference sequence). The V and J ends lost 4 bases and 1 base respectively, with 12 bases between them. The CDR3 spells CASSPDPTSNQPQHF. Here the CDR3 DNA reads TGTGCCAGCAGCCCCGACCCAACAAGCAATCAGCCCCAGCATTTT.

The chain's CDR3 is CASSLRRAGDGNEKLFF. CDR3 DNA sequence: TGTGCCAGCAGCTTACGTAGGGCGGGGGATGGTAATGAAAAACTGTTTTTT. The rearrangement links TRBV7-2 to TRBJ1-4, with D tentatively TRBD1 (5 bases). V was trimmed by 2 bases and J by 4 bases, leaving 17 bases between them. This CDR3 is built from 17 residues. Germline CDR1 is SGHTA and CDR2 is FQGNSA.

CDR3 sequence: CASSHETESSYNSPLHF. DNA for the CDR3: TGTGCCAGCAGCCACGAGACGGAAAGCTCCTATAATTCACCCCTCCACTTT. The rearrangement uses TRBV14 and TRBJ1-6, with D uncertain. The V and J ends lost 3 bases and 0 bases respectively, with 12 bases between them. This CDR3 is built from 17 residues. Germline values: CDR1 SGHDN, CDR2 FVKESK.

The rearrangement links TRBV5-1 to TRBJ1-2; D perhaps matches TRBD1 (6 bases). Germline loops: CDR1 SGHRS, CDR2 YFSETQ. The V end lost 3 bases, the J end lost 12 bases, and 24 bases lay between the germline ends. This CDR3 has 15 amino acids. The CDR3 loop reads CASSSRLGTFQAHTF. For the CDR3, the DNA is TGCGCCAGCAGCTCCCGGCTTGGGACATTCCAAGCTCACACCTTC.